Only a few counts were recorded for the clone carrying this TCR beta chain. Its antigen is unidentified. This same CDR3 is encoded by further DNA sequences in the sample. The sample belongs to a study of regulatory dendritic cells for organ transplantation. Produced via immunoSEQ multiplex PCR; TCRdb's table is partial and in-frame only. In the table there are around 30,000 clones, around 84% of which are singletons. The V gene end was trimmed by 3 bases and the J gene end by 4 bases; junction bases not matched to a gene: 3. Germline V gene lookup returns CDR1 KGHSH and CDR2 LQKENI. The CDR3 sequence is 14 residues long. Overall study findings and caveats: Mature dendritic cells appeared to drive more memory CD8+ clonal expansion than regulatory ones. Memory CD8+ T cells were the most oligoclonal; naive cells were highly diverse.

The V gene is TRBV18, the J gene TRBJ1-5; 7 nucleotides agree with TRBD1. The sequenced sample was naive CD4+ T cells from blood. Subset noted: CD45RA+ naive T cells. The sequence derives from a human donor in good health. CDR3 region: CASSPPGGNQPQHF. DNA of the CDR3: TGTGCCAGCTCACCCCCAGGGGGGAATCAGCCCCAGCATTTT.